The 30 T cell receptor beta chains reported below all come from one sample, sequenced in a study of graft-versus-host responses after intestinal transplantation. Measured with immunoSEQ multiplex PCR; TCRdb has only the in-frame clones, and not every one. The data contain around 71,000 clones, roughly 89% of them singletons. The starting material was bone marrow, obtained approximately 700 days after intestinal transplantation. All receptors come from a human patient who received an intestinal transplant, so some T cells may come from the graft donor.

The chain is built from TRBV10-3 and TRBJ2-5; TRBD2 might be the D (6 bases). CDR3 length: 13 residues. V lost 6 bases and J 2 bases, leaving 10 bases between the germline ends. CDR1 is ENHRY and CDR2 is SYGVKD in the germline V gene. CDR3 bases: TGTGCCATCAGCCCCGCGGGACAAGAGACCCAGTACTTC. Its protein is CAISPAGQETQYF.

Written as DNA, the CDR3 is TGTGCCAGCAGTTACTCTCTCTCTGAGACTGAAGCTTTCTTT. Translated, it gives CASSYSLSETEAFF. This chain joins TRBV6-5 and TRBJ1-1; D gene unclear. Per germline, CDR1 MNHEY and CDR2 SVGAGI. CDR3 length equals 14 residues. Trimming pared 0 bases from V and 5 bases from J, leaving 10 bases between.

The chain combines TRBV10-3 with TRBJ2-5; possibly TRBD1 or TRBD2 for D (6 bases each). Germline V lookup: CDR1 ENHRY, CDR2 SYGVKD. The V and J ends lost 1 base and 2 bases respectively, with 14 bases between them. CDR3 length: 16 amino acids. CDR3 sequence: CAISEWGAGSQETQYF. CDR3 nucleotides: TGTGCCATCAGTGAGTGGGGGGCGGGAAGTCAAGAGACCCAGTACTTC.

The chain uses TRBV6-6 and TRBJ1-1, with TRBD1 matching 7 bases. Germline V gene sequence: CDR1 MNHNY, CDR2 SVGAGI (reference sequence). The CDR3 sequence is 14 residues long. V lost 6 bases and J lost 1; bases outside the gene matches: 5. CDR3 nucleotides: TGTGCCAGCAGGTTACAGGGGCCGAACACTGAAGCTTTCTTT. Residues: CASRLQGPNTEAFF.

The genes are TRBV7-3 and TRBJ2-1, with TRBD2 identical over 9 bases. This CDR3 spans 14 amino acids. Germline loops: CDR1 SGHTA, CDR2 FQGTGA. The ends lost 5 bases at V and 9 bases at J; junction bases unmatched: 8. The CDR3 protein is CASSQTSGRGEQFF. The CDR3, as DNA: TGTGCCAGCAGCCAGACTAGCGGCAGGGGTGAGCAGTTCTTC.

The CDR3 is CASSLPGPADTIYF. The DNA for the CDR3 is TGTGCCAGCAGCTTACCGGGCCCTGCGGACACCATATATTTT. The chain joins TRBV4-2 to TRBJ1-3; D is unresolved. V lost 5 bases and J 8 bases, leaving 16 bases between the germline ends. CDR1 is LGHNA, CDR2 YNFKEQ, per germline. CDR3 length: 14 amino acids.

The chain recombines TRBV9 with TRBJ2-3, with 13 nucleotides matching TRBD2. The CDR3 consists of 18 residues. V lost 2 bases to trimming and J lost 0 bases; unmatched junction nucleotides: 6. The germline gives CDR1 SGDLS, CDR2 YYNGEE. The CDR3 DNA follows: TGTGCCAGCAGCGTCCGGACTAGCGGGGGTTCTAGCACAGATACGCAGTATTTT. Translated, it gives CASSVRTSGGSSTDTQYF.

The DNA of the CDR3 is TGTGCCAGCAGTGTGTACAGGGGCGATGCTAACTATGGCTACACCTTC. Its translation is CASSVYRGDANYGYTF. The rearrangement joins TRBV2 to TRBJ1-2, with 7 bases identical to TRBD1. The CDR3 sequence is 16 residues long. J gave up 0 bases and V 4 bases, and 8 bases lay outside the gene matches. From germline, CDR1 is SNHLY and CDR2 FYNNEI.

The chain uses TRBV5-1 and TRBJ2-1; 8 bases are a match to TRBD2. The CDR3 is made up of 15 amino acids. With V trimmed by 2 bases and J by 5 bases, 6 bases remained unmatched. Germline V gene data show CDR1 as SGHRS and CDR2 as YFSETQ. Here the CDR3 reads CASSFRAGGNNEQFF. CDR3 DNA sequence: TGCGCCAGCAGCTTTCGGGCGGGAGGCAACAATGAGCAGTTCTTC.

The chain joins TRBV28 to TRBJ2-1, with D tentatively TRBD1 (5 bases). In germline, CDR1 is MDHEN, CDR2 SYDVKM. Trimming left V 3 bases short and J 10 bases short, with 16 bases between. This CDR3 has 14 residues. CDR3 sequence: CASSLTEARYEQFF. The CDR3 coding sequence is TGTGCCAGCAGTTTGACAGAAGCGCGCTACGAGCAGTTCTTC.

The V call is TRBV2, the J call TRBJ1-3, with 7 bases fitting TRBD1. Unmatched junction bases numbered 5, after V lost 6 bases and J lost 0 bases. Germline V gene data show CDR1 as SNHLY and CDR2 as FYNNEI. The CDR3 covers 15 residues. The CDR3 sequence is CASRDRARSGNTIYF. CDR3 sequence (DNA): TGTGCCAGCAGAGACAGGGCCCGCTCTGGAAACACCATATATTTT.

The chain employs TRBV6-1 and TRBJ2-7; D is perhaps TRBD2 (5 bases). Germline-derived CDR1 and CDR2 are MNHNS and SASEGT. V shed 3 bases and J shed 3 bases, with 6 bases lying between them. The CDR3 has 12 amino acids. The CDR3 nucleotides are TGTGCCAGCAGTGACGACTACTACGAGCAGTACTTC. Translating gives CASSDDYYEQYF.

The chain combines TRBV19 with TRBJ2-7; D not certain. CDR3 length equals 12 residues. The germline gives CDR1 LNHDA, CDR2 SQIVND (reference sequence). V dropped 9 bases and J dropped 2 bases, with 11 bases sitting between them. CDR3 protein: CASKDGPYEQYF. In nucleotides, the CDR3 is TGTGCCAGCAAGGATGGCCCCTACGAGCAGTACTTC.

The chain couples TRBV28 to TRBJ1-1; D gene uncertain. The CDR3 contains 14 residues. CDR1 is MDHEN, CDR2 SYDVKM, per germline. V lost 4 bases and J 1 base, leaving 10 bases between the germline ends. In DNA form, the CDR3 reads TGTGCCAGCAGTTCGCCTCATGCGAACACTGAAGCTTTCTTT. It translates to CASSSPHANTEAFF. The variable domain in full, completed from reference TRBV28 and TRBJ1-1, reads DVKVTQSSRYLVKRTGEKVFLECVQDMDHENMFWYRQDPGLGLRLIYFSYDVKMKEKGDIPEGYSVSREKKERFSLILESASTNQTSMYLCASSSPHANTEAFFGQGTRLTVV.

V is TRBV5-1 and J is TRBJ2-3, with 8 bases aligning to TRBD1. The CDR3 extends over 15 amino acids. Looked up from germline, CDR1 is SGHRS and CDR2 is YFSETQ. V lost 6 bases to trimming and J lost 2 bases; unmatched junction nucleotides: 8. The CDR3 reads CASTDQGALTDTQYF. CDR3 coding DNA: TGCGCCAGCACCGATCAGGGGGCACTCACAGATACGCAGTATTTT.

The J gene is TRBJ2-2, the V gene TRBV13, with 7 bases fitting TRBD1. Per the germline V gene, CDR1 is PRHDT and CDR2 is FYEKMQ (reference sequence). This CDR3 is 14 amino acids long. The trim removed 8 bases at V and 6 bases at J, leaving 9 bases unmatched. The CDR3 DNA reads TGTGCCAGCCGACCCACAGGGGACCCCGGGGAGCTGTTTTTT. Residues: CASRPTGDPGELFF. Full variable domain (outside the CDR3, taken from reference TRBV13 and TRBJ2-2): AAGVIQSPRHLIKEKRETATLKCYPIPRHDTVYWYQQGPGQDPQFLISFYEKMQSDKGSIPDRFSAQQFSDYHSELNMSSLELGDSALYFCASRPTGDPGELFFGEGSRLTVL.

This chain uses TRBV4-2 with TRBJ1-6; D remains unclear. Germline lookup yields CDR1 LGHNA and CDR2 YNFKEQ. V lost 5 bases and J 6 bases, leaving 11 bases between the germline ends. This CDR3 has 14 residues. CDR3 protein: CASSEQRFNSPLHF. The CDR3 region has the DNA TGTGCCAGCAGCGAACAGAGATTTAATTCACCCCTCCACTTT.

The V call is TRBV5-4, the J call TRBJ2-5, with 10 bases fitting TRBD2. The CDR3 has 16 residues. Per the germline V gene, CDR1 is SGHNT and CDR2 is YYREEE (reference sequence). Trimming at V came to 2 bases and at J to 7 bases, leaving 11 bases not matched to a gene. The CDR3 DNA follows: TGTGCCAGCAGCTTCTCCAGGACTAGCGGCCCGGGGACCCAGTACTTC. It yields the protein CASSFSRTSGPGTQYF.

V gene TRBV6-5 combines with J gene TRBJ2-1; D not resolved. Germline CDR1 and CDR2: MNHEY and SVGAGI. Trimming shortened V by 4 bases and J by 2 bases, and 3 bases separated the two germline ends. CDR3 length: 12 amino acids. The CDR3 reads CASSSTYNEQFF. CDR3 bases: TGTGCCAGCAGTTCAACCTACAATGAGCAGTTCTTC.

The chain joins TRBV9 to TRBJ2-1, with TRBD2 identical over 8 bases. The CDR3 consists of 16 residues. Per germline, CDR1 SGDLS and CDR2 YYNGEE. V trimming: 4 bases; J trimming: 8 bases; junction bases outside the gene matches: 14. Written as DNA, the CDR3 is TGTGCCAGCAGCAATAGACCCGGGAGGGGGTCGTATGAGCAGTTCTTC. This gives the protein CASSNRPGRGSYEQFF. Full variable domain (rest looked up from reference TRBV9 and TRBJ2-1): DSGVTQTPKHLITATGQRVTLRCSPRSGDLSVYWYQQSLDQGLQFLIQYYNGEERAKGNILERFSAQQFPDLHSELNLSSLELGDSALYFCASSNRPGRGSYEQFFGPGTRLTVL.

The chain couples TRBV4-1 to TRBJ2-4; D is possibly TRBD1 (5 bases). The CDR3 length is 17 residues. Germline V gene data show CDR1 as MGHRA and CDR2 as YSYEKL. V was clipped by 2 bases and J by 3 bases, with 17 bases between them. CDR3 sequence reads: CASSQSYARVVKNIQYF. The CDR3 DNA reads TGCGCCAGCAGCCAATCTTACGCCAGGGTGGTCAAAAACATTCAGTACTTC.

This clone is a singleton in its sample. The chain couples TRBV7-3 to TRBJ1-6; D might be TRBD1 (6 bases). V dropped 5 bases and J dropped 2 bases, with 16 bases sitting between them. CDR3 size: 17 residues. CDR1 is SGHTA and CDR2 is FQGTGA in the germline V gene. The CDR3 sequence: CASSPGGANPYNSPLHF. In nucleotides, the CDR3 is TGTGCCAGCAGCCCGGGGGGGGCGAACCCCTATAATTCACCCCTCCACTTT. The whole variable domain, filled in from reference TRBV7-3 and TRBJ1-6, reads GAGVSQTPSNKVTEKGKYVELRCDPISGHTALYWYRQSLGQGPEFLIYFQGTGAADDSGLPNDRFFAVRPEGSVSTLKIQRTERGDSAVYLCASSPGGANPYNSPLHFGNGTRLTVT.

This clone came up once. The V and J genes are TRBV30 and TRBJ2-1, with D uncertain. This CDR3 is 12 amino acids long. The germline CDR1 and CDR2 sequences are GTSNPN and SVGIG (reference sequence). The germline V and J ends were trimmed by 0 bases and 7 bases, with 7 bases remaining between them. CDR3 region: CAWSVSTNEQFF. The CDR3 nucleotides read TGTGCCTGGAGTGTATCTACTAATGAGCAGTTCTTC.

V gene TRBV7-9 combines with J gene TRBJ2-5; possibly TRBD1 for D (5 bases). The germline V gene has CDR1 SEHNR and CDR2 FQNEAQ (reference sequence). With 1 base removed from V and 4 bases from J, the gap between germline ends came to 10 bases. This CDR3 has 14 residues. CDR3 protein: CASSLEARAETQYF. The CDR3 bases are TGTGCCAGCAGCTTAGAGGCCAGGGCAGAGACCCAGTACTTC.

This sequence joins TRBV14 and TRBJ1-6; 11 bases align to TRBD1. The CDR3 runs to 13 residues. J was trimmed by 14 bases and V by 4 bases; bases with no gene match: 4. Germline-derived CDR1 and CDR2 are SGHDN and FVKESK. The chain's CDR3 is CASSPRTGGTLHF. CDR3 nucleotides: TGTGCCAGCAGCCCGAGGACAGGGGGCACCCTCCACTTT.

V usage is TRBV25-1 and J usage is TRBJ2-2; 10 nucleotides line up with TRBD2. V trimming: 4 bases; J trimming: 5 bases; junction bases outside the gene matches: 13. Germline-derived CDR1 and CDR2 are MGHDK and SYGVNS. The CDR3 runs to 18 residues. The CDR3 spells CASSAQKTSGIVTGELFF. CDR3 sequence (DNA): TGTGCCAGCAGTGCCCAAAAAACTAGCGGGATAGTGACCGGGGAGCTGTTTTTT.

The CDR3 nucleotides read TGTGCTAGTCGCCGGGGGGTAGCGGGATCCTACAATGAGCAGTTCTTC. It specifies CASRRGVAGSYNEQFF. The chain couples TRBV12-5 to TRBJ2-1; 8 nucleotides match TRBD2. The V segment lost 8 bases and the J segment 1 base; nucleotides outside the gene matches: 10. The CDR3 is 16 amino acids. Germline values: CDR1 LGHNT, CDR2 FRNRAP.

The chain carries TRBV30 and TRBJ2-7; D may match TRBD1 or TRBD2 (5 bases each). This CDR3 contains 13 residues. Trimming shortened V by 3 bases and J by 3 bases, and 12 bases separated the two germline ends. The germline gives CDR1 GTSNPN, CDR2 SVGIG (reference sequence). CDR3: CAWSPGTIYEQYF. In DNA form, the CDR3 reads TGTGCCTGGAGCCCCGGGACCATCTACGAGCAGTACTTC.

The chain recombines TRBV9 with TRBJ2-5; D is perhaps TRBD2 (5 bases). Per germline, CDR1 SGDLS and CDR2 YYNGEE. V was trimmed by 0 bases and J by 4 bases, leaving 10 bases between them. The CDR3 length is 14 residues. The CDR3, as DNA: TGTGCCAGCAGCGTAGCTTCGGGATCAGAGACCCAGTACTTC. It encodes CASSVASGSETQYF.

This rearrangement joins TRBV27 to TRBJ2-1, with TRBD1 matching 9 bases. The CDR3 covers 17 residues. Trimming cost V 3 bases and J 0 bases; bases outside gene matches: 6. Germline V gene data show CDR1 as MNHEY and CDR2 as SMNVEV (reference sequence). As DNA, the CDR3 is TGTGCCAGCAGTTTGGGACAGGGTCTTAGCTCCTACAATGAGCAGTTCTTC. It translates to CASSLGQGLSSYNEQFF.